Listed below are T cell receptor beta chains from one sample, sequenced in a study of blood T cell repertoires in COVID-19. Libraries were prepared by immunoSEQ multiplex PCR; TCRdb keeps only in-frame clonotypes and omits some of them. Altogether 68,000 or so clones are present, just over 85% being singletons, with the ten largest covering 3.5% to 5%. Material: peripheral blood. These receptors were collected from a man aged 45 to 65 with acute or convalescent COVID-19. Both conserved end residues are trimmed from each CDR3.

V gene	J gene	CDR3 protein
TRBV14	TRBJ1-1	ASSQDWAEAF
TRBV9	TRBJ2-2	ASSVGRIGSSGEELF
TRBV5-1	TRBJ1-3	ASSPRLSGVRGNTIY
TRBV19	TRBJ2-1	ATYSGRGQF
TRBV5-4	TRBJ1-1	ASSLGTSDTEAF
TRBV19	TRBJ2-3	ASSTTTGVTDTQY
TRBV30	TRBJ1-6	AWNTGEGSPLH
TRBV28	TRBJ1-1	ASSTGGLGAF
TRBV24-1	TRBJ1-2	ATSDSGVYGYT
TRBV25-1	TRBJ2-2	ASSGSGGFDGELF
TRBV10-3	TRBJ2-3	AIQRASTDTQY
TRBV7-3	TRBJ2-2	ASSLYPGELF
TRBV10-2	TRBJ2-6	ASSATGSHSGANVLT
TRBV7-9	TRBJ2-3	ASRASGASSTDTQY
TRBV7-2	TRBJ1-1	ASSLDRNTEAF
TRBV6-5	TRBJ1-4	ASSFNGPTNEKLF
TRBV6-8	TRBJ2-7	AILQGDRSYEQY
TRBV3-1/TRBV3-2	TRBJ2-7	ASSQWDRSYEQY
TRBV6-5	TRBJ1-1	ASSYSTGSGTEAF
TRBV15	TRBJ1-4	ATSEVKGVNEKLF
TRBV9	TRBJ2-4	ASSVGESKNIQY
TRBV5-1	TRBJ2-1	ASSLGGGGAPYNEQF
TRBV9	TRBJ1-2	ASKPLGRAYGYT
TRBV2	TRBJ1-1	ASISNTEAF
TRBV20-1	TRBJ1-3	SASPGQGHTIY
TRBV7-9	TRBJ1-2	ASSSWTGWVGYT
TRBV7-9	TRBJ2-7	ASSTRTGGDEQY
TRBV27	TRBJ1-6	ASSQGAGNSPLH
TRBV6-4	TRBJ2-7	ASSGGTETTYEQY
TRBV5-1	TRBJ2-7	ASSFGGRQTYEQY
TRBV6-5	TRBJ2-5	ASSYSMAGETQY
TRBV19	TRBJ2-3	ASSRRTSGADTQY
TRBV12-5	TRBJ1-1	ASGADRKNTEAF
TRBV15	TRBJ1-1	ATSRGGTDREAF
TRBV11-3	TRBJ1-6	ASSTGVSPLH
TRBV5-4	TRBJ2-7	ASSPIAGGLLDEQY
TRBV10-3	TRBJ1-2	AISEGKETQGIT
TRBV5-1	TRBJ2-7	ASSLAGVGSYEQY
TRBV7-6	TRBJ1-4	ASSPRPGGEKLF
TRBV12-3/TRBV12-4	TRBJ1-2	ASSFGQSYGYT
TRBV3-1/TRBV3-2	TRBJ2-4	ASSQDFTGGRNIQY
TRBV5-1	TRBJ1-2	ASSRGQGATLGYT
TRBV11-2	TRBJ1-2	ASSLRSVLGYT
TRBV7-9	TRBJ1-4	ASSYDREKLF
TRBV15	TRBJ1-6	ATSREQGAYNSPLH
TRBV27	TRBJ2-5	ASSLSDGSETQY
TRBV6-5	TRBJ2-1	ASSPHVSNEQF